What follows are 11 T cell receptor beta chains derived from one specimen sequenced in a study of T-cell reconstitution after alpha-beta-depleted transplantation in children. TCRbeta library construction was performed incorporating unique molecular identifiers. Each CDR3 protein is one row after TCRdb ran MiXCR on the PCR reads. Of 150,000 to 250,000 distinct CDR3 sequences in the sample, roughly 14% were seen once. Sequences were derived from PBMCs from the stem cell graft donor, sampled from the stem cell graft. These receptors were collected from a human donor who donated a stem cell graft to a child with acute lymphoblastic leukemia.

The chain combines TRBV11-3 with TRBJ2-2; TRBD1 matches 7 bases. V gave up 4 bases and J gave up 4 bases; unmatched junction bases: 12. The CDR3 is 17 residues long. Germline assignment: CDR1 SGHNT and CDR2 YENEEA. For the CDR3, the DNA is TGTGCCAGCAGCTATACCGACAGGGTATTCGGCACCGGGGAGCTGTTTTTT. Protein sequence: CASSYTDRVFGTGELFF.

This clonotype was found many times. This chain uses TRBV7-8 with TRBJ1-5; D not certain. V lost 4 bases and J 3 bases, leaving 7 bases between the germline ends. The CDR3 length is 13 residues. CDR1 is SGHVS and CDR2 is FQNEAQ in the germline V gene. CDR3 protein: CASSYRDNQPQHF. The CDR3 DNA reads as TGTGCCAGCAGCTACCGGGACAATCAGCCCCAGCATTTT.

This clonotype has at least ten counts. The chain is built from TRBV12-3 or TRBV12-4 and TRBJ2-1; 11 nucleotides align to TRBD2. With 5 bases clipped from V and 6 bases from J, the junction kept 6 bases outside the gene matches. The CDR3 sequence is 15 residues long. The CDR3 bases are TGTGCCAGCAGTGAACTAGCGGGAGCCATCAATGAGCAGTTCTTC. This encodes CASSELAGAINEQFF.

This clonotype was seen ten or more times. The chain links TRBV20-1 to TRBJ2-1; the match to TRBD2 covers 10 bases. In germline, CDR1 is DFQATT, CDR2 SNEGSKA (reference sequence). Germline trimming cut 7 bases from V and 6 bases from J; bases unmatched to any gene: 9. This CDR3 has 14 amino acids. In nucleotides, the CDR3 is TGCAGTGGCAAGAGGCCTAGCGGGAGCAATGAGCAGTTCTTC. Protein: CSGKRPSGSNEQFF.

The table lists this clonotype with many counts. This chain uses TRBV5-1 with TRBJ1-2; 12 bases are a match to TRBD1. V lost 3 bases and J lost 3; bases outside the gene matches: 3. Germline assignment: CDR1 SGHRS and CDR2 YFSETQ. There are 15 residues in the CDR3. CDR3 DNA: TGCGCCAGCAGCTGGGACAGGGGGCGCCACTATGGCTACACCTTC. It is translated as CASSWDRGRHYGYTF.

For the CDR3, the DNA is TGTGCCAGCAGCCGAACCGGGACAGGGACCCAAGAGACCCAGTACTTC. Residues: CASSRTGTGTQETQYF. J is TRBJ2-5 and V is TRBV7-9; the match to TRBD1 covers 9 bases. CDR3 length: 16 residues. CDR1 is SEHNR and CDR2 is FQNEAQ in the germline V gene (reference sequence). V was pared by 5 bases and J by 1 base, with 8 bases of the junction left unmatched.

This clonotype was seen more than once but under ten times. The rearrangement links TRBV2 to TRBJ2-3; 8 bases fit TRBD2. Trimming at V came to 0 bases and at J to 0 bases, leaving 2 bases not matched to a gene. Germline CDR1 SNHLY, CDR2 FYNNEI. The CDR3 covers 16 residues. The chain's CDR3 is CASSEAASGSTDTQYF. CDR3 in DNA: TGTGCCAGCAGTGAAGCGGCTAGCGGGAGCACAGATACGCAGTATTTT.

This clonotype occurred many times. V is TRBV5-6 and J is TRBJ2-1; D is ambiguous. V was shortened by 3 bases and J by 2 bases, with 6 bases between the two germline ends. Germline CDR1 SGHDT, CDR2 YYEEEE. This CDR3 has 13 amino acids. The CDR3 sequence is CASSWQPYNEQFF. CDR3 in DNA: TGTGCCAGCAGCTGGCAGCCCTACAATGAGCAGTTCTTC.

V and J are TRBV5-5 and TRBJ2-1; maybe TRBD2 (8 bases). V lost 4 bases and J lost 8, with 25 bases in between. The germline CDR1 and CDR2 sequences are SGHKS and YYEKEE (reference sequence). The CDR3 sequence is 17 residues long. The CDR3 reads CASSLGGGGLAKDEQFF. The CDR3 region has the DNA TGTGCCAGCAGCCTAGGGGGCGGAGGACTAGCTAAAGATGAGCAGTTCTTC.

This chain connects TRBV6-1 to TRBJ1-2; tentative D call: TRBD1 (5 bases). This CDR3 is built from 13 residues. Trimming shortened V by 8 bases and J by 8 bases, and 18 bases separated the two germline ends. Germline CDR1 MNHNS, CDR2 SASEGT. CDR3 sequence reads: CASGPGAARGYTF. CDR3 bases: TGTGCCAGCGGTCCCGGGGCAGCTCGGGGCTACACCTTC.

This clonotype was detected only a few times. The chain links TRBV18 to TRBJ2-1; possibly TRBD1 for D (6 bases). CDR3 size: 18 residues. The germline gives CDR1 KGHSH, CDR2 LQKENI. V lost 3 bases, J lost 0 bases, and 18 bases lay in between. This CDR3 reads CASSPPLGAASSYNEQFF. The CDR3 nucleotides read TGTGCCAGCTCACCGCCCCTGGGGGCGGCGAGCTCCTACAATGAGCAGTTCTTC.